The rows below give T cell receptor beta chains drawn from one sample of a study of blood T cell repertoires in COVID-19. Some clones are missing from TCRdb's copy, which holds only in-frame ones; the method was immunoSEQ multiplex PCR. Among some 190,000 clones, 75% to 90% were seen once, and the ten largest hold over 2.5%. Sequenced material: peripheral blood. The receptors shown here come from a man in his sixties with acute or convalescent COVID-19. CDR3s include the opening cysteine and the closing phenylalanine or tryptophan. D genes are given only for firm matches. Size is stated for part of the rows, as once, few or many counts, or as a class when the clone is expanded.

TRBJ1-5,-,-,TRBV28,CASSRRDRFSQPQHF,TGTGCCAGCAGTAGACGTGACAGGTTCAGTCAGCCCCAGCATTTT
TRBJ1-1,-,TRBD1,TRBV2,CASREQSGTVAPGW,TGTGCCAGCCGAGAACAATCCGGGACAGTTGCCCCGGGTTGG
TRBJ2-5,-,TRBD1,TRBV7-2,CASSLRSGGVLETQYF,TGTGCCAGCAGCTTACGATCAGGGGGCGTCTTAGAGACCCAGTACTTC
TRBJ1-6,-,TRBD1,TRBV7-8,CASSFSTGGFPSSYNSPLHF,TGTGCCAGCAGCTTTTCCACAGGGGGCTTTCCGAGCTCCTATAATTCACCCCTCCACTTT
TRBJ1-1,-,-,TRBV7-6,CASSLNVRETEAFF,TGTGCCAGCAGCTTAAACGTGAGGGAGACTGAAGCTTTCTTT
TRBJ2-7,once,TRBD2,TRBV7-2,CASSLGGSLYEQYF,TGTGCCAGCAGCTTGGGAGGGTCGCTCTACGAGCAGTACTTC
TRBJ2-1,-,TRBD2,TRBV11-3,CASSSPPKRESYNEQFF,TGTGCCAGCAGCTCCCCCCCAAAGCGGGAGTCCTACAATGAGCAGTTCTTC
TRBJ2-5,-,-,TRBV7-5,CVRSLDRGRETQYF,TGTGTCAGAAGCCTGGACAGGGGGCGAGAGACCCAGTACTTC
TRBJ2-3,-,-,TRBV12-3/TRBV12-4,CASSFRGTDTQYF,TGTGCCAGCAGTTTTCGGGGGACAGATACGCAGTATTTT
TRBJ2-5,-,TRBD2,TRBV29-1,CSGYSGIQETQYF,TGCAGCGGCTACAGCGGGATCCAAGAGACCCAGTACTTC
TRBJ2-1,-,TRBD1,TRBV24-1,CATSDSPDRVSYNEQFF,TGTGCCACCAGTGATTCTCCGGACAGGGTAAGCTACAATGAGCAGTTCTTC
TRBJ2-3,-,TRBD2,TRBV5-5,CASSLAGLAGANPDTQYF,TGTGCCAGCAGCTTGGCCGGACTAGCGGGAGCCAATCCAGATACGCAGTATTTT
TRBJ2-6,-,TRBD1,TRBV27,CASKRTGATSGANVLTF,TGTGCCAGCAAAAGGACAGGGGCCACCTCTGGGGCCAACGTCCTGACTTTC
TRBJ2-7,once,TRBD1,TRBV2,CASSRGGQGIHEQYF,TGTGCCAGCAGTAGAGGAGGACAGGGAATCCACGAGCAGTACTTC
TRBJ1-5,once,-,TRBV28,CASSLLGRVGQPQHF,TGTGCCAGCAGTCTGCTTGGGAGGGTGGGTCAGCCCCAGCATTTT
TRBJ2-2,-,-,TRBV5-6,CASSFSSNTGELFF,TGTGCCAGCAGCTTCTCTAGTAACACCGGGGAGCTGTTTTTT
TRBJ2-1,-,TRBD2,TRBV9,CASSVFPGGSYNEQFF,TGTGCCAGCAGCGTTTTCCCGGGAGGATCCTACAATGAGCAGTTCTTC
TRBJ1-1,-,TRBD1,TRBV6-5,CASSYATGLNTEAFF,TGTGCCAGCAGTTACGCGACAGGGTTGAACACTGAAGCTTTCTTT
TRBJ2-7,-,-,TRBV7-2,CASSAPGLSYEQYF,TGTGCCAGCAGCGCGCCGGGACTCAGCTACGAGCAGTACTTC
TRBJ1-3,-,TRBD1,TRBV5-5,CASSPPGQGADAIYF,TGTGCCAGCAGCCCTCCGGGACAGGGGGCTGATGCCATATATTTT
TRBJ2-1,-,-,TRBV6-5,CASSYPSRREQFF,TGTGCCAGCAGTTACCCTAGTCGGAGGGAGCAGTTCTTC
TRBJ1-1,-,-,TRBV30,CAWSKGGDTEAFF,TGTGCCTGGAGTAAAGGGGGAGATACTGAAGCTTTCTTT
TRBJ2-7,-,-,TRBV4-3,CASSQDGLAVGEQYF,TGCGCCAGCAGCCAAGATGGCCTAGCAGTGGGGGAGCAGTACTTC
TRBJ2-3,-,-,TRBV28,CASTPGELLDTQYF,TGTGCCAGCACACCCGGGGAGCTTTTGGATACGCAGTATTTT
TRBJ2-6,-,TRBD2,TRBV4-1,CASSQGTSGIGGANVLTF,TGCGCCAGCAGCCAAGGGACTAGCGGGATAGGTGGGGCCAACGTCCTGACTTTC
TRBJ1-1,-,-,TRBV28,CASSLDRREAFF,TGTGCCAGCAGTTTAGATCGGCGGGAAGCTTTCTTT
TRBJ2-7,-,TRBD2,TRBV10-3,CAISESAGGFYEQYF,TGTGCCATCAGTGAGTCGGCGGGAGGCTTCTACGAGCAGTACTTC
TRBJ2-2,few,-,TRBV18,CASSLRQGLTGELFF,TGTGCCAGCTCTCTTCGTCAGGGTCTCACCGGGGAGCTGTTTTTT
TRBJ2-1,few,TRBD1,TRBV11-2,CASSSTAGTAVHEQFF,TGTGCCAGCAGCTCCACCGCCGGGACAGCTGTTCATGAGCAGTTCTTC
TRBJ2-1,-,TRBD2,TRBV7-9,CASSLELTSGFNEQFF,TGTGCCAGCAGCTTAGAATTAACTAGCGGATTCAATGAGCAGTTCTTC
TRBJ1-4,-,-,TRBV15,CATSKGDATNEKLFF,TGTGCCACCAGCAAGGGGGATGCAACTAATGAAAAACTGTTTTTT
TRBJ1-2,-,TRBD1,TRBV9,CASSDTQGQRKAGGYTF,TGTGCCAGCAGCGATACCCAGGGACAGCGGAAAGCAGGAGGCTACACCTTC
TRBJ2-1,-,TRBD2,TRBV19,CASSIGLAGVSYNEQFF,TGTGCCAGTAGTATAGGACTAGCGGGAGTTAGTTACAATGAGCAGTTCTTC
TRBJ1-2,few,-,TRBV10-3,CAISESRAGPSYGYTF,TGTGCCATCAGTGAGTCGAGGGCAGGCCCGTCGTATGGCTACACCTTC
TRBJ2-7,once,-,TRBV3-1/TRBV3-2,CASSQEGGPSSYEQYF,TGTGCCAGCAGCCAAGAGGGCGGGCCCAGCTCCTACGAGCAGTACTTC
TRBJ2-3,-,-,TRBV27,CASSRQTDTQYF,TGTGCCAGCAGTAGACAGACAGATACGCAGTATTTT
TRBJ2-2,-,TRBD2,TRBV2,CASSPRLAPNTGELFF,TGTGCCAGCAGTCCCAGACTAGCGCCGAACACCGGGGAGCTGTTTTTT
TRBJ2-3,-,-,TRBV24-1,CATSDSTQGGADTQYF,TGTGCCACCAGTGATTCAACCCAGGGGGGCGCAGATACGCAGTATTTT
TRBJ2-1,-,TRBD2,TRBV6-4,CASSEHTSGRYNEQFF,TGTGCCAGCAGTGAGCACACTAGCGGGAGGTACAATGAGCAGTTCTTC
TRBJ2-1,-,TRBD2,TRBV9,CASSVGVLAGSGGNEQFF,TGTGCCAGCAGCGTAGGGGTACTAGCGGGATCGGGTGGAAATGAGCAGTTCTTC
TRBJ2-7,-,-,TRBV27,CASSSSPREDASYEQYF,TGTGCCAGCAGTTCATCCCCTAGGGAGGACGCTTCCTACGAGCAGTACTTC
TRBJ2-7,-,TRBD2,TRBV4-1,CASSPRLAGGLEQYF,TGCGCCAGCAGCCCTCGACTAGCGGGAGGGTTGGAGCAGTACTTC
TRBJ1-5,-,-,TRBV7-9,CASRDSYSNQPQHF,TGTGCCAGCAGGGACAGTTATAGCAATCAGCCCCAGCATTTT
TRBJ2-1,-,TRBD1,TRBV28,CATSDRGHGNEQFF,TGTGCCACCTCCGACAGGGGCCACGGGAATGAGCAGTTCTTC
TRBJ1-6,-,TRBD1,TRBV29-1,CSAKDRPNSPLHF,TGCAGCGCTAAGGACAGGCCTAATTCACCCCTCCACTTT
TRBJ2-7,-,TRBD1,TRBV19,CASSMLKGTGVSEQYF,TGTGCCAGTAGTATGCTGAAGGGGACAGGGGTAAGCGAGCAGTACTTC
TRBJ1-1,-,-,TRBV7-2,CASSPRAGSGTEAFF,TGTGCCAGCAGCCCCCGTGCGGGGTCGGGGACTGAAGCTTTCTTT
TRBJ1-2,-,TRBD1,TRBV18,CASSLQGADYGYTF,TGTGCCAGCTCACTCCAGGGGGCTGACTATGGCTACACCTTC
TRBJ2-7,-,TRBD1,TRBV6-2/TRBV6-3,CASSFTGQGAYEQYF,TGTGCCAGCAGTTTCACCGGACAGGGCGCCTACGAGCAGTACTTC
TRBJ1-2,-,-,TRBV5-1,CASSFDRNYGYTF,TGCGCCAGCAGCTTTGACAGAAACTATGGCTACACCTTC
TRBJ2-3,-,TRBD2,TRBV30,CAWSVRMASGSTDTQYF,TGTGCCTGGAGTGTACGGATGGCTAGCGGGAGCACAGATACGCAGTATTTT
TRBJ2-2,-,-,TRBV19,CASSPGTPGTGELFF,TGTGCCAGTAGTCCCGGGACTCCGGGGACCGGGGAGCTGTTTTTT
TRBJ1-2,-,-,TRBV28,CASSLEGLNYGYTF,TGTGCCAGCAGTTTGGAGGGACTTAACTATGGCTACACCTTC
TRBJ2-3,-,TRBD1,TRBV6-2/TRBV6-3,CASSFPGQGTDTQYF,TGTGCCAGCAGTTTTCCGGGACAGGGCACAGATACGCAGTATTTT
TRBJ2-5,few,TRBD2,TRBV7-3,CASSFQPSGSGETQYF,TGTGCCAGCAGCTTCCAGCCTAGCGGGAGCGGAGAGACCCAGTACTTC